The present T cell receptor (beta chain) was sequenced within a study of human T cells and chemical hapten exposure. Study-level information: The study lasted around 22 weeks, and patients were dosed weekly with diphenylcyclopropenone on the scalp throughout. Study-wide results and limits: Significantly greater numbers of large CDR3 similarity clusters came from expanded TCRs than from controls.

TCRdb passed the RACE reads through MiXCR, listing each CDR3 protein once. Altogether 35,000 to 50,000 distinct CDR3 sequences are present, 9.6% being singletons, with the ten largest covering around 14%. Time point defined: patch test 2, 6 weeks after DPC sensitization. Treatment of the sample: therapeutic diphenylcyclopropenone sensitization with weekly scalp DPC. Blood, whole and unfractionated, served as the source for total RNA extraction. Donors, patients with alopecia ranging from 18 to 70 years old and judged suitable for DPC, provided samples. There are many counts of this clonotype. No antigen is known for it. The CDR3 loop spans 9 amino acids.

The V call is TRBV12-3 or TRBV12-4, the J call TRBJ1-1; D gene uncertain. The specimen was whole blood, collected in connection with sensitization to the hapten diphenylcyclopropenone (DPC). This TCR was sampled from a woman aged 25 to 39 with alopecia areata. Some clones in this sample may be carry-over from other donors' samples. CDR3 loop: CAPNTEAFF. The DNA of the CDR3 is TGTGCGCCGAACACTGAAGCTTTCTTT.